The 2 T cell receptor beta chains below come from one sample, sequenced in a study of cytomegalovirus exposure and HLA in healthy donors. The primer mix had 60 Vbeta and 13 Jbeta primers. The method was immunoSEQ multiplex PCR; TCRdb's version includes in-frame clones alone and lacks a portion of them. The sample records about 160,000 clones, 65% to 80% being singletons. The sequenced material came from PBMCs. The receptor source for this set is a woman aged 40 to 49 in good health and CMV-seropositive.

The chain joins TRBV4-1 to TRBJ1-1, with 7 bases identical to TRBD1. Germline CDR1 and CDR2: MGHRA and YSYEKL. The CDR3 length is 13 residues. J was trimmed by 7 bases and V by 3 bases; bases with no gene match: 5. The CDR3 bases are TGCGCCAGCAGCCACCCAGGGGGTGGTGAAGCTTTCTTT. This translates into CASSHPGGGEAFF.

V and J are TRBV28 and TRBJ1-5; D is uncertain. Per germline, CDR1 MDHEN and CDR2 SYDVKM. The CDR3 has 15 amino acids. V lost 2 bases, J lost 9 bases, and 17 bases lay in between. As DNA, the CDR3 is TGTGCCAGCAGTTTACGTACAGTAGTTATTGCGCCCCAGCATTTT. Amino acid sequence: CASSLRTVVIAPQHF.